Following are 5 T cell receptor beta chains from one sample sequenced in a study of shared clonotypes between healthy human individuals. Only in-frame clones appear in the TCRdb table, and some are missing; sequencing was by immunoSEQ multiplex PCR. This table has 2 million to 2.5 million clones, about nine tenths appearing once. The sample comprised naive CD4+ T cells from PBMCs. Subset defined: CD45RA+ positively selected. The receptors were gathered from a man aged 18 to 30 in good health. Some clones in this sample may be carry-over from other donors' samples.

The chain recombines TRBV6-1 with TRBJ2-3; a weak D match, TRBD1 (6 bases). CDR3 length equals 15 residues. Germline CDR1 is MNHNS and CDR2 is SASEGT. V shed 6 bases and J shed 2 bases, with 15 bases lying between them. CDR3: CASSRLRGYTDTQYF. The CDR3, as DNA: TGTGCCAGCAGCCGTCTCAGGGGCTACACAGATACGCAGTATTTT.

The rearrangement links TRBV7-2 to TRBJ2-3, with 11 bases identical to TRBD2. Germline CDR1 is SGHTA and CDR2 is FQGNSA. V lost 5 bases, J lost 4 bases, and 11 bases stayed unmatched. This CDR3 is built from 17 residues. The CDR3 reads CASSPQSSGRSADTQYF. CDR3 DNA: TGTGCCAGCAGCCCACAGTCTAGCGGGAGGTCCGCAGATACGCAGTATTTT. Combining the CDR3 with reference TRBV7-2 and TRBJ2-3 gives the whole variable domain GAGVSQSPSNKVTEKGKDVELRCDPISGHTALYWYRQSLGQGLEFLIYFQGNSAPDKSGLPSDRFSAERTGGSVSTLTIQRTQQEDSAVYLCASSPQSSGRSADTQYFGPGTRLTVL.

The chain combines TRBV9 with TRBJ2-7; possibly TRBD2 for D (5 bases). In germline, CDR1 is SGDLS, CDR2 YYNGEE. The CDR3 has 14 residues. Trimming shortened V by 0 bases and J by 5 bases, and 12 bases separated the two germline ends. Written as DNA, the CDR3 is TGTGCCAGCAGCGTAGGTGCGGGTAACCACGAGCAGTACTTC. Encoded protein: CASSVGAGNHEQYF.

Written as DNA, the CDR3 is TGTGCCAGCAGCTTAAGGACTCTAGCAGATACGCAGTATTTT. Translation: CASSLRTLADTQYF. This sequence joins TRBV11-2 and TRBJ2-3; D is possibly TRBD2 (5 bases). Per the germline V gene, CDR1 is SGHAT and CDR2 is FQNNGV. Trimming cost V 2 bases and J 4 bases, with 10 bases left between them. The CDR3 consists of 14 residues.

The chain recombines TRBV28 with TRBJ2-5; 10 positions match TRBD1. J lost 5 bases, V lost 5 bases, and 5 bases had no gene match. Germline-derived CDR1 and CDR2 are MDHEN and SYDVKM. There are 14 residues in the CDR3. CDR3 sequence (DNA): TGTGCCAGCAGTGGGACAGGGGCTCCGGAGACCCAGTACTTC. Translated, it gives CASSGTGAPETQYF. Drawing the rest from reference TRBV28 and TRBJ2-5, the complete variable domain is DVKVTQSSRYLVKRTGEKVFLECVQDMDHENMFWYRQDPGLGLRLIYFSYDVKMKEKGDIPEGYSVSREKKERFSLILESASTNQTSMYLCASSGTGAPETQYFGPGTRLLVL.